In its sample, the clone carrying this T cell receptor beta chain was seen a few times. Antigen specificity is unknown. The sorted Tregs were CD4+CD25+CD127-/low cells. Whole-study results and caveats: In terms of TCR gene usage, tumor memory CD4+ T cells clustered together with blood and lymph node memory CD4+ cells, as well as with lymph node naive CD4+ cells. Tumor Tregs overlapped most with tumor, then blood, naive CD4+ cells.

The CDR3 runs 14 residues. V shed 3 bases and J shed 7 bases, with 13 bases lying between them. Semi-nested PCR with Nested Universal Primer A followed constant-region reverse priming of full-length variable regions. TCRdb fed the 5' RACE reads into MiXCR, producing one record per CDR3 protein. Of fewer than 50,000 distinct CDR3 sequences in the sample, 20% to 25% were seen once. J is TRBJ1-5 and V is TRBV12-3 or TRBV12-4; D unclear. Sequenced: Tregs sorted from a lymph node. The clonotype was recovered from a female donor with breast cancer. Written as DNA, the CDR3 is TGTGCCAGCAGTTTTCGGACTATCGGCCAGCCCCAGCATTTT. It encodes CASSFRTIGQPQHF.